The TCR beta chain under discussion was sequenced for a study of blood T cells in healthy people across ages. The study, taken as a whole, reports: The lack of PBMC sorting stopped any conclusive naive versus antigen-experienced comparison.

The sample holds one count of this clonotype. Its specificity is not known. The junction departs from germline at one end; a sequencing error may be responsible. With a J-beta primer mix and a sample-barcoded 5' primer, a second PCR ran about 6 to 11 cycles. Every molecule of cDNA carried a tag from a template-switch adaptor with 12 random nucleotides. In TCRdb, the 5' RACE reads were re-called with MiXCR into one record per CDR3 protein. The sample yields 1.8 million or so distinct CDR3 sequences, roughly 43% seen once. Each of the donors had approximately 10 milliliters of peripheral blood drawn into EDTA-treated Vacutainer tubes. The CDR3 contains 14 residues. Germline CDR1 and CDR2: SGDLS and YYNGEE.

The source is a human donor in good health. The chain uses TRBV9 and TRBJ1-2; 9 bases align to TRBD1. Sequencing input: blood. CDR3 sequence reads: CASTGTGNNYGHTF. The DNA for the CDR3 is TGCGCCAGCACTGGGACAGGGAATAACTATGGCCACACCTTC.